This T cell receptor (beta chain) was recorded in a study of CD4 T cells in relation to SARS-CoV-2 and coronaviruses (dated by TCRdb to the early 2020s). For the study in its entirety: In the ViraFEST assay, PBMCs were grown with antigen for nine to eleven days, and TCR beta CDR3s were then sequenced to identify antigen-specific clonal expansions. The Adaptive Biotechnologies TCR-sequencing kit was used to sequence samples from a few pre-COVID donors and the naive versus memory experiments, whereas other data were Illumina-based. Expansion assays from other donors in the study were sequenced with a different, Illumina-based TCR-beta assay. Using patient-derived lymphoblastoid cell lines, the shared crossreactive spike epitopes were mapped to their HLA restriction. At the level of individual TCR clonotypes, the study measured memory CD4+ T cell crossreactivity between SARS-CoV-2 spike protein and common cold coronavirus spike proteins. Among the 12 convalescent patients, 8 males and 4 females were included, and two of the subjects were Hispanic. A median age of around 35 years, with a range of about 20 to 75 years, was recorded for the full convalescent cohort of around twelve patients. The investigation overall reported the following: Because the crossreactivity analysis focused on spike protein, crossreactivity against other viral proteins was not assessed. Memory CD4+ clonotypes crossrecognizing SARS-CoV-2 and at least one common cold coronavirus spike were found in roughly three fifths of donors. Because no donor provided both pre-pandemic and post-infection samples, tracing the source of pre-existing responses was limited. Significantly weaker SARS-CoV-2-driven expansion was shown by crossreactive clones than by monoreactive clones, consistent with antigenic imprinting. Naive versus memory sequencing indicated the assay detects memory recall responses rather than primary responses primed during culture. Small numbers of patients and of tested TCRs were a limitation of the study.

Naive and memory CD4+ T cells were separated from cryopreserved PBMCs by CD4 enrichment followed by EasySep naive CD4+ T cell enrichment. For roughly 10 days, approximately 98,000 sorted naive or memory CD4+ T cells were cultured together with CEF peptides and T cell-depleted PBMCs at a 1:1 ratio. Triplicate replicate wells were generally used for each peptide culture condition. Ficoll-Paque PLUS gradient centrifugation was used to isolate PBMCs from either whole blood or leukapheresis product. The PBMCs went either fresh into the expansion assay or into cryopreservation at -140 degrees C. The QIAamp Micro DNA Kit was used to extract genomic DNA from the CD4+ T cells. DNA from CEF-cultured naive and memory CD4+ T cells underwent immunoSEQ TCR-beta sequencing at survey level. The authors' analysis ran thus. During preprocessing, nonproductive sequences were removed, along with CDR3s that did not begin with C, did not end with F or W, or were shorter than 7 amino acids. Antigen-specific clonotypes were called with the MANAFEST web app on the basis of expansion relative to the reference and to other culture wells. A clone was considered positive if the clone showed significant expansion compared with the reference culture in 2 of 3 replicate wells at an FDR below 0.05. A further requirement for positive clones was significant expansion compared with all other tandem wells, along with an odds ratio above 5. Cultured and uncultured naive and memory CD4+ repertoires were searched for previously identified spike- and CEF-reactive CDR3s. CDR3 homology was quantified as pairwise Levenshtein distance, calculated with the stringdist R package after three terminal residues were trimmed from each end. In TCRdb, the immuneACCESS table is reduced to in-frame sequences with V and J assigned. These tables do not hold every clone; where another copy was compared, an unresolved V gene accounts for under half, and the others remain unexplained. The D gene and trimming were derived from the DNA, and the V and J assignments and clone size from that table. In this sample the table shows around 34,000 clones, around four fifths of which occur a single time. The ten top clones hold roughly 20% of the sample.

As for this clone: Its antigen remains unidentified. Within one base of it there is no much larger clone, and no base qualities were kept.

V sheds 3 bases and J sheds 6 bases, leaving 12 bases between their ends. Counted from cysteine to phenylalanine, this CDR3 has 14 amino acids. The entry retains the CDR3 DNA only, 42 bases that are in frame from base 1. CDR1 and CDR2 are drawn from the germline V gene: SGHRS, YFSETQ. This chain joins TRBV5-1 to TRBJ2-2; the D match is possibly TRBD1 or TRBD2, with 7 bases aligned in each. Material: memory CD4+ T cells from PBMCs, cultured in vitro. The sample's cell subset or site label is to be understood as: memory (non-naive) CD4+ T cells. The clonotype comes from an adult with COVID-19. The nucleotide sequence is TGCGCCAGCAGCTCGACAGGGAGGGCCGGGGAGCTGTTTTTT. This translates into CASSSTGRAGELFF.